These T cell receptor beta chains were read from a single sample in a study of shared clonotypes between healthy human individuals. Assay used: immunoSEQ multiplex PCR; TCRdb lists only in-frame clones, some missing. Here the sample spans 1,500,000 or so clones, approximately 96% being singletons. The sequenced sample was naive CD4+ T cells sorted from blood. The receptors originated from a man aged 25-45 years in good health. The CDR3 runs from the conserved cysteine through the conserved F or W. The D gene is left open where the match is weak. Clone size, where shown, is once, few, many, or a class for clones that have expanded.

d_call: TRBD1
clone_size: -
v_call: TRBV19
j_call: TRBJ2-2
cdr3_aa: CASSMPGQGYTGELFF
cdr3_nt: TGTGCCAGTAGTATGCCGGGACAGGGTTACACCGGGGAGCTGTTTTTT

d_call: TRBD2
clone_size: -
v_call: TRBV10-3
j_call: TRBJ2-3
cdr3_aa: CATTSGRTDTQYF
cdr3_nt: TGTGCCACGACTAGCGGACGCACAGATACGCAGTATTTT

d_call: -
clone_size: -
v_call: TRBV5-6
j_call: TRBJ2-2
cdr3_aa: CASSLDRIGYGELFF
cdr3_nt: TGTGCCAGCAGCTTGGACAGGATAGGCTACGGGGAGCTGTTTTTT

d_call: -
clone_size: -
v_call: TRBV21-1
j_call: TRBJ2-2
cdr3_aa: CASSRTGQDYTGELFF
cdr3_nt: TGTGCCAGCAGCAGAACCGGACAGGACTACACCGGGGAGCTGTTTTTT

d_call: -
clone_size: -
v_call: TRBV10-3
j_call: TRBJ2-7
cdr3_aa: CAISGLSSYEQYF
cdr3_nt: TGTGCCATCAGTGGACTTAGTTCCTACGAGCAGTACTTC

d_call: -
clone_size: -
v_call: TRBV7-2
j_call: TRBJ1-5
cdr3_aa: CASSLVPGNNQPQHF
cdr3_nt: TGTGCCAGCAGCTTAGTCCCAGGGAATAATCAGCCCCAGCATTTT

d_call: -
clone_size: -
v_call: TRBV6-6
j_call: TRBJ1-4
cdr3_aa: CASSPLGQSNEKLFF
cdr3_nt: TGTGCCAGCAGCCCCTTAGGGCAGTCAAATGAAAAACTGTTTTTT

d_call: -
clone_size: -
v_call: TRBV5-1
j_call: TRBJ2-2
cdr3_aa: CASSWQAGELFF
cdr3_nt: TGCGCCAGCAGCTGGCAGGCCGGGGAGCTGTTTTTT

d_call: TRBD1
clone_size: -
v_call: TRBV5-1
j_call: TRBJ1-1
cdr3_aa: CASSTGGMGNTEAFF
cdr3_nt: TGCGCCAGCAGTACAGGGGGTATGGGGAACACTGAAGCTTTCTTT

d_call: -
clone_size: -
v_call: TRBV2
j_call: TRBJ2-3
cdr3_aa: CASSGLGDTQYF
cdr3_nt: TGTGCCAGCAGTGGGCTGGGAGATACGCAGTATTTT

d_call: -
clone_size: -
v_call: TRBV9
j_call: TRBJ2-3
cdr3_aa: CASSPTAASDTQYF
cdr3_nt: TGTGCCAGCAGCCCCACCGCCGCGTCAGATACGCAGTATTTT

d_call: -
clone_size: once
v_call: TRBV7-2
j_call: TRBJ2-5
cdr3_aa: CASSLGGAFKETQYF
cdr3_nt: TGTGCCAGCAGCTTAGGGGGGGCCTTTAAAGAGACCCAGTACTTC

d_call: -
clone_size: -
v_call: TRBV5-1
j_call: TRBJ2-3
cdr3_aa: CASSLEGPSTDTQYF
cdr3_nt: TGCGCCAGCAGCTTGGAGGGACCTAGCACAGATACGCAGTATTTT

d_call: TRBD1
clone_size: -
v_call: TRBV10-3
j_call: TRBJ2-2
cdr3_aa: CAISRLQGAGELFF
cdr3_nt: TGTGCCATCAGTCGCTTACAGGGGGCCGGGGAGCTGTTTTTT

d_call: -
clone_size: -
v_call: TRBV1
j_call: TRBJ1-2
cdr3_aa: CTSSQRGHWHYGYTF
cdr3_nt: TGCACCAGCAGCCAAAGGGGGCACTGGCATTATGGCTACACCTTC

d_call: -
clone_size: -
v_call: TRBV10-2
j_call: TRBJ2-1
cdr3_aa: CASSDRWESSYNEQFF
cdr3_nt: TGCGCCAGCAGTGATCGGTGGGAGAGCTCCTACAATGAGCAGTTCTTC

d_call: -
clone_size: -
v_call: TRBV15
j_call: TRBJ2-7
cdr3_aa: CATSRGLAYEQYF
cdr3_nt: TGTGCCACCAGCAGAGGTCTAGCGTACGAGCAGTACTTC

d_call: -
clone_size: -
v_call: TRBV7-2
j_call: TRBJ2-3
cdr3_aa: CASSLAASTDTQYF
cdr3_nt: TGTGCCAGCAGCTTAGCGGCGAGCACAGATACGCAGTATTTT

d_call: TRBD2
clone_size: once
v_call: TRBV2
j_call: TRBJ2-2
cdr3_aa: CASSPRRLAGGGTGELFF
cdr3_nt: TGTGCCAGCAGTCCCCGGAGGCTAGCGGGAGGAGGAACCGGGGAGCTGTTTTTT

d_call: -
clone_size: once
v_call: TRBV5-4
j_call: TRBJ2-3
cdr3_aa: CASSGTPSTDTQYF
cdr3_nt: TGTGCCAGCAGCGGGACACCTAGCACAGATACGCAGTATTTT

d_call: -
clone_size: -
v_call: TRBV5-1
j_call: TRBJ2-1
cdr3_aa: CASSLSAGVYNEQFF
cdr3_nt: TGCGCCAGCAGCTTGTCTGCAGGAGTATACAATGAGCAGTTCTTC

d_call: TRBD2
clone_size: -
v_call: TRBV5-1
j_call: TRBJ2-3
cdr3_aa: CASSLDLTSGRSDTQYF
cdr3_nt: TGCGCCAGCAGCTTGGACCTCACTAGCGGGAGGTCAGATACGCAGTATTTT

d_call: -
clone_size: -
v_call: TRBV11-2
j_call: TRBJ2-1
cdr3_aa: CASSRGLAANNEQFF
cdr3_nt: TGTGCCAGCAGCCGGGGGCTAGCAGCCAACAATGAGCAGTTCTTC

d_call: TRBD1
clone_size: -
v_call: TRBV19
j_call: TRBJ2-7
cdr3_aa: CANNRGMNYEQYF
cdr3_nt: TGTGCCAACAACAGGGGTATGAACTACGAGCAGTACTTC

d_call: -
clone_size: -
v_call: TRBV7-6
j_call: TRBJ2-2
cdr3_aa: CASSVVGELFF
cdr3_nt: TGTGCCAGCAGTGTAGTCGGGGAGCTGTTTTTT

d_call: -
clone_size: -
v_call: TRBV7-2
j_call: TRBJ1-1
cdr3_aa: CASSLNMGHVLNTEAFF
cdr3_nt: TGTGCCAGCAGCTTAAACATGGGACACGTCCTGAACACTGAAGCTTTCTTT

d_call: -
clone_size: once
v_call: TRBV10-2
j_call: TRBJ2-1
cdr3_aa: CASSTGRAFYNEQFF
cdr3_nt: TGCGCCAGCAGTACAGGGAGGGCCTTTTACAATGAGCAGTTCTTC

d_call: -
clone_size: -
v_call: TRBV19
j_call: TRBJ2-2
cdr3_aa: CASSIVRPGELFF
cdr3_nt: TGTGCCAGTAGTATCGTCCGCCCCGGGGAGCTGTTTTTT

d_call: TRBD1
clone_size: -
v_call: TRBV25-1
j_call: TRBJ1-6
cdr3_aa: CASSGRQGNSPLHF
cdr3_nt: TGTGCCAGCAGTGGTAGACAGGGGAATTCACCCCTCCACTTT

d_call: TRBD2
clone_size: -
v_call: TRBV9
j_call: TRBJ2-7
cdr3_aa: CASSVGLGGPTSGYYEQYF
cdr3_nt: TGTGCCAGCAGCGTAGGTCTGGGGGGCCCGACTAGCGGTTACTACGAGCAGTACTTC

d_call: TRBD1
clone_size: -
v_call: TRBV18
j_call: TRBJ2-5
cdr3_aa: CASSRDRQETQYF
cdr3_nt: TGTGCCAGCTCGAGGGACAGACAAGAGACCCAGTACTTC

d_call: -
clone_size: -
v_call: TRBV10-3
j_call: TRBJ2-2
cdr3_aa: CAISEGQGGTGELFF
cdr3_nt: TGTGCCATCAGTGAGGGACAGGGAGGGACCGGGGAGCTGTTTTTT

d_call: -
clone_size: -
v_call: TRBV25-1
j_call: TRBJ2-3
cdr3_aa: CASRDRITDTQYF
cdr3_nt: TGTGCCAGCAGGGACAGAATCACAGATACGCAGTATTTT

d_call: -
clone_size: once
v_call: TRBV5-1
j_call: TRBJ2-7
cdr3_aa: CASSPEAATYEQYF
cdr3_nt: TGCGCCAGCAGCCCCGAAGCGGCTACCTACGAGCAGTACTTC

d_call: TRBD1
clone_size: once
v_call: TRBV7-2
j_call: TRBJ1-4
cdr3_aa: CASSRDRRNEKLFF
cdr3_nt: TGTGCCAGCAGCCGGGACAGGCGAAATGAAAAACTGTTTTTT

d_call: TRBD1
clone_size: -
v_call: TRBV6-6
j_call: TRBJ2-7
cdr3_aa: CASTSPGQIYEQYF
cdr3_nt: TGTGCCAGCACTTCCCCGGGACAGATCTACGAGCAGTACTTC

d_call: -
clone_size: -
v_call: TRBV23-1
j_call: TRBJ2-2
cdr3_aa: CASSRDTLINTGELFF
cdr3_nt: TGCGCCAGCAGCCGGGATACTCTTATAAACACCGGGGAGCTGTTTTTT

d_call: -
clone_size: -
v_call: TRBV19
j_call: TRBJ2-1
cdr3_aa: CASEASWTEQFF
cdr3_nt: TGTGCCAGCGAGGCCTCCTGGACTGAGCAGTTCTTC

d_call: TRBD2
clone_size: -
v_call: TRBV29-1
j_call: TRBJ2-3
cdr3_aa: CSVEKLAGGSPQYF
cdr3_nt: TGCAGCGTTGAAAAGCTAGCGGGGGGAAGTCCGCAGTATTTT

d_call: -
clone_size: -
v_call: TRBV5-1
j_call: TRBJ1-2
cdr3_aa: CASSMTLGGYTF
cdr3_nt: TGCGCCAGCAGCATGACGTTAGGCGGCTACACCTTC

d_call: TRBD1
clone_size: -
v_call: TRBV19
j_call: TRBJ1-5
cdr3_aa: CASTQGDQPQHF
cdr3_nt: TGTGCCAGTACCCAGGGGGACCAGCCCCAGCATTTT

d_call: TRBD2
clone_size: -
v_call: TRBV10-3
j_call: TRBJ2-6
cdr3_aa: CAISETVTSAGANVLTF
cdr3_nt: TGTGCCATCAGTGAGACCGTAACTAGCGCTGGGGCCAACGTCCTGACTTTC

d_call: TRBD1
clone_size: -
v_call: TRBV6-1
j_call: TRBJ1-4
cdr3_aa: CASSQDRGNEKLFF
cdr3_nt: TGTGCCAGCAGTCAGGACAGGGGGAATGAAAAACTGTTTTTT

d_call: -
clone_size: once
v_call: TRBV6-5
j_call: TRBJ2-5
cdr3_aa: CASSYQGTQYF
cdr3_nt: TGTGCCAGCAGTTACCAAGGGACCCAGTACTTC

d_call: -
clone_size: -
v_call: TRBV9
j_call: TRBJ1-2
cdr3_aa: CASSVGSWGYGYTF
cdr3_nt: TGTGCCAGCAGTGTAGGGTCGTGGGGCTATGGCTACACCTTC

d_call: -
clone_size: -
v_call: TRBV6-1
j_call: TRBJ1-2
cdr3_aa: CASSSGPPNYGYTF
cdr3_nt: TGTGCCAGCAGTTCAGGGCCTCCGAACTATGGCTACACCTTC

d_call: -
clone_size: -
v_call: TRBV5-1
j_call: TRBJ2-7
cdr3_aa: CASSLVDWANEQYF
cdr3_nt: TGCGCCAGCAGCTTGGTGGACTGGGCAAACGAGCAGTACTTC

d_call: TRBD1
clone_size: -
v_call: TRBV18
j_call: TRBJ1-5
cdr3_aa: CASSLDRASQPQHF
cdr3_nt: TGTGCCAGCTCACTCGACAGGGCCTCTCAGCCCCAGCATTTT

d_call: -
clone_size: -
v_call: TRBV6-1
j_call: TRBJ2-1
cdr3_aa: CASSENNEQFF
cdr3_nt: TGTGCCAGCAGTGAAAACAATGAGCAGTTCTTC

d_call: -
clone_size: -
v_call: TRBV5-5
j_call: TRBJ2-5
cdr3_aa: CASSSRDLQETQYF
cdr3_nt: TGTGCCAGCAGCTCACGGGACTTACAAGAGACCCAGTACTTC

d_call: TRBD1
clone_size: -
v_call: TRBV23-1
j_call: TRBJ2-5
cdr3_aa: CARKASGRGNQETQYF
cdr3_nt: TGCGCCAGGAAGGCCTCGGGCAGGGGGAACCAAGAGACCCAGTACTTC

d_call: -
clone_size: -
v_call: TRBV6-4
j_call: TRBJ2-2
cdr3_aa: CASSADPNTGELFF
cdr3_nt: TGTGCCAGCAGTGCAGACCCCAACACCGGGGAGCTGTTTTTT

d_call: TRBD1
clone_size: -
v_call: TRBV18
j_call: TRBJ1-1
cdr3_aa: CASSPTRGSTEAFF
cdr3_nt: TGTGCCAGCTCACCAACCAGGGGGAGCACTGAAGCTTTCTTT

d_call: -
clone_size: -
v_call: TRBV25-1
j_call: TRBJ1-5
cdr3_aa: CASSESSLNQPQHF
cdr3_nt: TGTGCCAGCAGTGAATCCTCCCTCAATCAGCCCCAGCATTTT

d_call: -
clone_size: -
v_call: TRBV5-1
j_call: TRBJ2-7
cdr3_aa: CASSLDGTRGDEQYF
cdr3_nt: TGCGCCAGCAGCTTGGACGGGACCAGGGGTGACGAGCAGTACTTC

d_call: TRBD1
clone_size: -
v_call: TRBV18
j_call: TRBJ2-7
cdr3_aa: CASSPVPGGSDEQYF
cdr3_nt: TGTGCCAGCTCACCCGTGCCAGGGGGATCGGACGAGCAGTACTTC

d_call: TRBD2
clone_size: -
v_call: TRBV10-2
j_call: TRBJ2-7
cdr3_aa: CASSSPGLVDEQYF
cdr3_nt: TGCGCCAGCAGTTCTCCGGGACTAGTTGATGAGCAGTACTTC

d_call: TRBD1
clone_size: -
v_call: TRBV5-1
j_call: TRBJ1-4
cdr3_aa: CASSLPTGGEDEKLFF
cdr3_nt: TGCGCCAGCAGCTTGCCCACAGGGGGCGAGGATGAAAAACTGTTTTTT

d_call: TRBD2
clone_size: -
v_call: TRBV10-2
j_call: TRBJ2-7
cdr3_aa: CASRGLADYEQYF
cdr3_nt: TGCGCCAGCAGGGGACTAGCGGACTACGAGCAGTACTTC

d_call: -
clone_size: -
v_call: TRBV29-1
j_call: TRBJ1-3
cdr3_aa: CSGRIGNTIYF
cdr3_nt: TGCAGCGGCAGGATAGGGAACACCATATATTTT